This TCR beta chain was identified in a study of blood T cells in healthy people across ages. With a J-beta primer mix and a sample-barcoded 5' primer, a second PCR ran about 6 to 11 cycles. TCRdb re-called the 5' RACE reads with MiXCR, one entry per CDR3 protein. Here the sample spans about 1 million distinct CDR3 sequences, approximately 26% being singletons. This clonotype was seen more than once but under ten times. These same records also appear under a second study, on T cells of mothers and their children.

Material for sequencing was blood. This clonotype was obtained from a girl aged 2-10 years in good health.

This CDR3 is CSVAGASGNIQYF. DNA for the CDR3: TGCAGTGTCGCGGGGGCCTCTGGCAACATTCAGTACTTC. The chain uses TRBV20-1 and TRBJ2-4; weak D call: TRBD2 (7 bases). Germline V gene data show CDR1 as DFQATT and CDR2 as SNEGSKA (reference sequence). This CDR3 has 13 residues. Deletions cut 7 bases from V and 7 bases from J, with 17 bases between.